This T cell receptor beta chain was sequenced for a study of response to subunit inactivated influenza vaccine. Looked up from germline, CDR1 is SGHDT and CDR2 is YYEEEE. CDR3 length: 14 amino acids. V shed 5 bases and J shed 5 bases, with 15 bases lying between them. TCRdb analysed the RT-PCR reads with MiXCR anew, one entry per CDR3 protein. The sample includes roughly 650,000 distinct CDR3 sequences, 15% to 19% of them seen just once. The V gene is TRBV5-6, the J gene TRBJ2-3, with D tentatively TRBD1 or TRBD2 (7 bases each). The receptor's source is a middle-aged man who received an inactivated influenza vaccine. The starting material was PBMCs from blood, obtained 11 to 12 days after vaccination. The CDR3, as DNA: TGTGCCAGCAGGATTACAGGGGAGGGAGATACGCAGTATTTT. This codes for CASRITGEGDTQYF.